This T cell receptor beta chain was documented in a study of T cell responses to AZD1222 COVID-19 vaccine. Study-wide results and limits: Reports indicate that nearly half of spike-specific TCRs are directed at unmutated variant regions. Donor demographics were predominantly white British with a female majority; clonal diversity may be underestimated.

Some clones are missing from TCRdb's copy, which holds only in-frame ones; the method was immunoSEQ multiplex PCR. The repertoire has about 130,000 clones, about 87% of them found once; the top ten carry 1.5% to 2%. On this clone itself: Its antigen is not known.

The length of the CDR3 is 16 residues. Germline lookup yields CDR1 SGHRS and CDR2 YFSETQ. The V and J ends lost 1 base and 4 bases respectively, with 14 bases between them. The chain has TRBV5-1 and TRBJ2-2; D might be TRBD1 (6 bases). This sequence was found in an adult in good health. Here the sequenced sample was peripheral blood, taken on day 0 of AZD1222 vaccination. The CDR3 loop is CASSLRGTDATGELFF. The DNA for the CDR3 is TGCGCCAGCAGCTTGAGGGGGACCGATGCCACCGGGGAGCTGTTTTTT.